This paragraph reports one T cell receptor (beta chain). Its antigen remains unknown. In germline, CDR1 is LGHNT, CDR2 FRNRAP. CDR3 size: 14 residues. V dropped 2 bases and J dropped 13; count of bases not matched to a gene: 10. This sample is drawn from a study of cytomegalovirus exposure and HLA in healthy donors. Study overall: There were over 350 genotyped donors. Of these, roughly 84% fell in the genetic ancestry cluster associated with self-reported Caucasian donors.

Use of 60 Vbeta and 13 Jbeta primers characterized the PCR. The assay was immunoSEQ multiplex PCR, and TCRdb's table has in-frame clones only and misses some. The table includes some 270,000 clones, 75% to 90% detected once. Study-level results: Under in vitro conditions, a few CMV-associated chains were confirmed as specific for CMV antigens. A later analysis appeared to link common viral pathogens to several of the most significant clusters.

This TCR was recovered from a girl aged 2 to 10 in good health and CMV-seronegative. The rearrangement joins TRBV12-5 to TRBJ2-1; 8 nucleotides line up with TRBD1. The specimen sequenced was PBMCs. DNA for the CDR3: TGTGCTAGTGGTTTGACCCTCCCCGGACAGGGCCAGTTCTTC. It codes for CASGLTLPGQGQFF.